These 10 T cell receptor beta chains were sequenced from one sample in a study of T cell changes during pregnancy in multiple sclerosis. TCRdb keeps only in-frame clones here, not all; method: immunoSEQ multiplex PCR. Among about 39,000 clones listed, about nine tenths were seen once. The starting material was CD8+ T cells from peripheral blood mononuclear cells, obtained before pregnancy. The receptors here all came from a female donor with multiple sclerosis, enrolled in a pregnancy study.

V gene TRBV29-1 combines with J gene TRBJ2-7; possible D gene TRBD1, 6 bases. V shed 4 bases and J shed 3 bases, with 10 bases lying between them. Germline V gene data show CDR1 as SQVTM and CDR2 as ANQGSEA. This CDR3 is 12 amino acids long. The CDR3 bases are TGCAGCGTTGCCTTGGACAGCTACGAGCAGTACTTC. Amino acid sequence: CSVALDSYEQYF.

The chain is built from TRBV27 and TRBJ2-7, with TRBD1 matching 9 bases. Germline-derived CDR1 and CDR2 are MNHEY and SMNVEV (reference sequence). The CDR3 runs 13 residues. V was clipped by 10 bases and J by 6 bases; unmatched bases: 10. CDR3 in DNA: TGTGCCACCTGGGGACAGGGAGGGGGCGAGCAGTACTTC. This gives the protein CATWGQGGGEQYF.

The gene calls are TRBV7-9 and TRBJ2-6; no clear D gene. V was clipped by 0 bases and J by 5 bases, with 17 bases between them. Germline V gives CDR1 SEHNR, CDR2 FQNEAQ (reference sequence). This CDR3 contains 18 residues. The CDR3 nucleotides are TGTGCCAGCAGCTTAGCGAGACTGCCCTCGGGTAGGGCCAACGTCCTGACTTTC. This sequence encodes CASSLARLPSGRANVLTF.

The chain has TRBV5-1 and TRBJ2-1; no reliable D call. Trimming left V 2 bases short and J 4 bases short, with 7 bases between. The CDR3 spans 13 residues. Looked up from germline, CDR1 is SGHRS and CDR2 is YFSETQ. The CDR3 DNA sequence: TGCGCCAGCAGCTTTGGGCAGTACAATGAGCAGTTCTTC. Amino acid sequence: CASSFGQYNEQFF.

This rearrangement joins TRBV19 to TRBJ2-1, with TRBD2 matching 9 bases. The germline V gene has CDR1 LNHDA and CDR2 SQIVND (reference sequence). The V segment lost 5 bases and the J segment 1 base; nucleotides outside the gene matches: 3. CDR3 length equals 15 residues. CDR3 DNA: TGTGCCAGTAGTCCAAGCGGGAGGTCCTACAATGAGCAGTTCTTC. It codes for CASSPSGRSYNEQFF.

The chain is built from TRBV5-6 and TRBJ1-2; D might be TRBD1 (6 bases). Looked up from germline, CDR1 is SGHDT and CDR2 is YYEEEE. Trimming pared 1 base from V and 1 base from J, leaving 11 bases between. The CDR3 covers 15 residues. CDR3 nucleotides: TGTGCCAGCAGCTTGTCCCCGGACAGTAACTATGGCTACACCTTC. This translates into CASSLSPDSNYGYTF.

The chain has TRBV18 and TRBJ2-7; D unclear. V was cut by 3 bases and J by 3 bases, with 9 bases left in between. The germline V gene encodes CDR1 KGHSH and CDR2 LQKENI. The CDR3 is made up of 13 amino acids. The CDR3 nucleotides read TGTGCCAGCTCACCGGGCAACTTCTACGAGCAGTACTTC. Amino acids: CASSPGNFYEQYF. The full variable domain, its missing parts supplied by reference TRBV18 and TRBJ2-7, is NAGVMQNPRHLVRRRGQEARLRCSPMKGHSHVYWYRQLPEEGLKFMVYLQKENIIDESGMPKERFSAEFPKEGPSILRIQQVVRGDSAAYFCASSPGNFYEQYFGPGTRLTVT.

This clone was counted once. The V gene is TRBV6-6, the J gene TRBJ2-7, with TRBD1 matching 8 bases. The germline CDR1 and CDR2 sequences are MNHNY and SVGAGI (reference sequence). This CDR3 is 12 amino acids long. J gave up 6 bases and V 2 bases, and 0 bases lay outside the gene matches. CDR3 nucleotide sequence: TGTGCCAGCAGTTACGGGACAGGCGAGCAGTACTTC. This gives the protein CASSYGTGEQYF.

V and J are TRBV19 and TRBJ1-1; D remains unclear. V was pared by 0 bases and J by 0 bases, with 8 bases between. The V gene's germline CDR1 is LNHDA and CDR2 SQIVND (reference sequence). This CDR3 is 15 amino acids long. The CDR3 DNA reads TGTGCCAGTAGTATAGATCTAGCGGTGAACACTGAAGCTTTCTTT. It translates to CASSIDLAVNTEAFF.

Only one count was recorded for this clone. For the CDR3, the DNA is TGTGCCAGCAGTTACTCGGGCAGGGGTCCCGGGGAGCTGTTTTTT. Translated, it gives CASSYSGRGPGELFF. The rearrangement links TRBV6-6 to TRBJ2-2; D perhaps matches TRBD1 (6 bases). V lost 0 bases, J lost 6 bases, and 11 bases lay in between. There are 15 residues in the CDR3. Germline CDR1 MNHNY, CDR2 SVGAGI (reference sequence).